This T cell receptor beta chain was identified in a study of cytomegalovirus exposure and HLA in healthy donors (TCRdb year 2017). Study-wide context: In an earlier analysis of about 560 of the donors, 276 Gb of sequence data and 90 million to 120 million unique TCR beta sequences from about 179 million T cells were reported. An earlier analysis of 587 of the donors used high-throughput TCR beta sequencing to judge whether each TCR beta V gene segment behaved as functional or pseudogenic. The number of donors typed differed by locus, with about 629-630 for A, B, C, DRB1 and DQB1, around 500 for DQA1, 600 to 610 for DPA1, and approximately 470 for DPB1. HLA typing covered class I and class II loci at four-digit resolution. Besides the first cohort of 550 to 750 subjects, a separate validation cohort made up of 120 different subjects was used. To predict cytomegalovirus infection status, the study combined high-throughput TCR immunosequencing, statistical association of individual TCRs with disease status, and machine learning. Among some 400 genotyped donors of the cohort, an average of around 240,000 unique TCR beta nucleotide sequences were sequenced per donor, around a sixth of them non-productive. The study aimed to test whether cataloging public T cell receptors could reveal signatures of past pathogen exposure. The later analysis used no new phenotypic data to find candidate immune exposures, relying instead on TCR beta sequences and their occurrence across donors. Because of strong linkage in the cohort, four or five DR-DQ haplotypes were treated as single units for association and clustering. Of the roughly 400 genotyped donors, approximately 82% fell in the genetic ancestry cluster associated with self-reported Caucasian donors. The study profiled the T cell repertoires of fewer than 850 subjects by immunosequencing and related them to cytomegalovirus serostatus. A later analysis re-analyzed previously published TCR beta repertoires from roughly 600 donors and added high-resolution HLA genotyping to study TCR occurrence patterns. Every discovery cohort repertoire had been produced on one sequencing platform. Around 320 gigabases of sequencing data and tens of millions of unique TCR sequences were included in an early release covering roughly 600 HLA-typed donors. Alongside the repertoire data, information on donor age, sex, ethnicity and CMV serostatus was compiled. In a later genetic analysis, genome-wide SNP genotypes for about 55% of the roughly 700 donors were used, and that subset was treated as a discovery cohort. What the authors observed across the whole study: CMV serostatus was the only immune exposure information available for the cohort. When HLA alleles, especially DR and DQ, strongly co-occurred, TCR associations were difficult to assign to individual alleles. A later analysis found that most CMV-associated TCR beta chains appeared HLA-restricted, with HLA associations seemingly driven largely by CMV exposure. Cytomegalovirus status was reported to be diagnosed by the classifier with high specificity and sensitivity in both the original and validation cohorts. According to a later genetic analysis, donors in an Asian-associated ancestry cluster had fewer N-insertions in productive TCRs than the roughly 660-donor mean. A cluster of highly shared sequence variants was judged likely to be a technical artifact of the sequencing pipeline. Broadly in line with IMGT annotations, most TCR beta V segments showed up in productive rearrangements about 90% or about 30% of the time in an earlier analysis of about 500 of the donors. Correlated functional status among segregating V segments might reflect linkage disequilibrium, but an unknown experimental factor could not be ruled out. A further reported finding was that TCR beta sequences accurately predicted the HLA-A and HLA-B alleles for most subjects in the first cohort. Compared with equally common non-associated chains, HLA-associated TCR beta chains in a later analysis were more clonally expanded and had lower generation probabilities. A few of the identified cytomegalovirus-associated TCR beta chains were confirmed in vitro to be specific for cytomegalovirus antigens. The study gave a list of under 200 TCR beta chains associated with cytomegalovirus. Most TCR sequences were observed very rarely across donors, whereas some public TCRs were present in many individuals. Because counts were too low, about 18 rarely observed V segments, including chromosome 9 orphons, were excluded from the earlier analysis of around 590 of the donors. Sequencing depth was assumed to be roughly uniform across donors in the presence/absence analyses, though that assumption may not hold. A later genetic analysis associated a missense DCLRE1C variant with V-gene and J-gene trimming of TCR beta chains, and an independent cohort replicated the association. This cohort had only TCR beta chains sequenced, and the lack of alpha or paired-chain data limited which features could be detected. It was suggested by the authors that the approach could potentially be generalized to other disease states and immunological phenotypes. HLA typing was unavailable for some donors at each locus, so association tests used only the typed subset. A later analysis reported that several top co-occurrence clusters appeared linked to parvovirus B19, influenza, CMV and Epstein-Barr virus. Some IMGT-functional V segments, including TRBV6-2 and TRBV6-3, could not be distinguished by the 87-base-pair reads and were therefore excluded. According to a later analysis, TCR association rates differed among HLA loci, with DRB1 alleles showing the most associated TCRs and HLA-C alleles showing the fewest. At a false discovery rate of 0.05, a later analysis linked 16,951 TCR beta sequences to specific HLA alleles.

The cohort consisted of 650 to 700 healthy bone marrow donors. Cohort members were all nominally healthy when sampled, although unrecorded immune exposures were likely present. The donor was CMV seronegative and was included in the group of hundreds of seronegative cohort members. Each donor provided a peripheral blood sample, and peripheral blood mononuclear cells were used for TCR beta sequencing. Genomic DNA was extracted from the blood cell samples with the Qiagen DNeasy Blood Extraction Kit. The V end loses 0 bases and the J end loses 4 bases, and a stretch of 9 bases separates them. Counted from cysteine to phenylalanine, this CDR3 has 14 amino acids. CDR3 DNA only is kept here, 42 bases in frame from base 1. Via the germline V gene (reference sequence), CDR1 is WNHNN and CDR2 SYGVQD. Library method: the immunoSEQ multiplex PCR assay. The multiplex PCR relied on a mix of 60 forward primers for TCR Vbeta segments and 13 reverse primers for TCR Jbeta segments. The CDR3 region of rearranged TCR beta genes was amplified from genomic DNA by a multiplex PCR assay. The amplified TCR beta libraries were sequenced on the Illumina HiSeq System as 87-base-pair reads. As for the original processing: Across the 600 to 700 repertoires, a later analysis counted some 80 million unique TCR beta chains, around 11 million of which were shared by at least two donors. Raw reads were error-corrected and collapsed into unique sequences with a nearest-neighbor algorithm that merged closely related sequences to remove PCR and sequencing errors. Alignment of CDR3 sequences to IMGT reference sequences was used to assign V, D and J gene segments. For a sequence to be retained, a match of at least six nucleotides was required to both a V gene segment and a J gene segment. A rearrangement was called productive if the CDR3 had no stop codons and remained in frame with V and J, and every other rearrangement was called non-productive. Following IMGT convention, CDR3 was defined as the stretch from the second conserved V-encoded cysteine to the conserved J-encoded phenylalanine. The earlier analysis of more than 450 of the donors excluded sequences that lacked an unambiguous match to a single V gene segment. An earlier analysis of fewer than 750 of the donors called V segments functional above 56.7% productive rearrangements and segregating when the between-donor standard deviation exceeded 5%. A statistical classification framework was built for diagnosing cytomegalovirus status from the catalog of TCR beta chain sequences. In a later analysis, TCR nucleotide sequences were compared against IMGT/GENE-DB human TR gene sequences so that V and J genes could be assigned. Using the TCRdist pipeline, a later analysis assigned CDR3 sequences along with most-parsimonious VDJ recombination scenarios. In a later analysis, each TCR beta chain was defined by its CDR3 amino acid sequence together with its V-gene family, and reads without a unique V-gene family were excluded. A later analysis removed roughly 590 highly shared, low-generation-probability nucleotide sequences to deal with suspected cross-contamination and a sequencing artifact. In a later analysis, a clonal expansion index for each public chain was calculated from normalized within-repertoire ranks of inferred template counts. A later analysis computed generation probabilities with a VDJ recombination model fitted to out-of-frame rearrangements, and checked the results against IGoR. Hypergeometric tests were used in a later analysis to score TCR-TCR, TCR-HLA and TCR-CMV co-occurrence, with a repertoire-size bias correction applied to the TCR pairs. In a later analysis, false discovery rates were estimated by permuting HLA or CMV assignments 20 times. In a later analysis, co-occurring TCRs were grouped using DBSCAN, with TCRdist sequence similarity added in when clustering inside HLA-allele-positive subsets. For co-occurrence clustering, repertoires with fewer than 30,000 or more than 120,000 public chains were excluded, along with 5 or 6 repertoires with anomalous nucleotide sharing. TCRdb stores this immuneACCESS table with in-frame sequences only. Part of the clones is absent; in the studies checked, under half of the shortfall reflects unresolved V genes, and no reason is known for the rest. V, J and clone size are those of that table, while D and trimming were read from the DNA. The sample includes 250,000 or so clones, with about nine tenths observed a single time. The ten most abundant clones make up about 1.5% of the sample.

A word on this clone: The antigen it binds to is not known. Within one base of it there is no much larger clone, and no base qualities were kept.

The sequencing sample was made of PBMCs. The clonotype comes from a girl aged 2 to 10 in good health and CMV-seronegative. The chain was built from TRBV10-1 and TRBJ1-1; a tentative D call is TRBD1 (6 bases match). The CDR3 region has the sequence CASSESVGGTEAFF. The DNA sequence follows: TGCGCCAGCAGTGAGTCGGTAGGGGGCACTGAAGCTTTCTTT.